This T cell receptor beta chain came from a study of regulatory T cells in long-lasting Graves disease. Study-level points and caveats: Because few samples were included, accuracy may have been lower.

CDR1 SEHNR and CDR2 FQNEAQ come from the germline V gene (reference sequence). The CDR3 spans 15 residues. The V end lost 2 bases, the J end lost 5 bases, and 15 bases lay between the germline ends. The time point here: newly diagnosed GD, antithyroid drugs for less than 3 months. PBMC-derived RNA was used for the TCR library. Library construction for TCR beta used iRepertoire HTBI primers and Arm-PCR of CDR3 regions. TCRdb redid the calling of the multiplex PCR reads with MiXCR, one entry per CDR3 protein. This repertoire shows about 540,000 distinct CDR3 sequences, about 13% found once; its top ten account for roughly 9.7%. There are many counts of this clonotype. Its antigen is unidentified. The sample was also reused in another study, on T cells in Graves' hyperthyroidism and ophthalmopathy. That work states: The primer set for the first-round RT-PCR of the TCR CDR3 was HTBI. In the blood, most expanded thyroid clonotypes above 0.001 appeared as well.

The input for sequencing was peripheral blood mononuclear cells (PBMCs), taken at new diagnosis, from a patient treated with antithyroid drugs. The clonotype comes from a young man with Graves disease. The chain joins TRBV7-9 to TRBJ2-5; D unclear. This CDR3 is CASSLRMGNGETQYF. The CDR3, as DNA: TGTGCCAGCAGCTTAAGGATGGGCAACGGGGAGACCCAGTACTTC.